A single sample is the source of the 7 T cell receptor beta chains below, sequenced in a study of technical replicates of blood from several donors. Sequencing was performed with immunoSEQ multiplex PCR; in TCRdb, only in-frame clones are kept and a portion is missing. The repertoire holds fewer than 85,000 clones, with 85% to 95% as singletons. Sample: PBMCs. These receptor sequences come from a human donor in good health. Some clones in this sample may be carry-over from other donors' samples.

The rearrangement joins TRBV7-2 to TRBJ2-4, with 9 bases identical to TRBD1. V lost 4 bases, J lost 4 bases, and 2 bases stayed unmatched. The CDR3 is made up of 14 amino acids. Germline CDR1 and CDR2: SGHTA and FQGNSA. CDR3 in DNA: TGTGCCAGCAGCTCCGGGACAGGGAAAAACATTCAGTACTTC. It codes for CASSSGTGKNIQYF. Using reference TRBV7-2 and TRBJ2-4 for the parts outside the CDR3, the full variable domain is GAGVSQSPSNKVTEKGKDVELRCDPISGHTALYWYRQSLGQGLEFLIYFQGNSAPDKSGLPSDRFSAERTGGSVSTLTIQRTQQEDSAVYLCASSSGTGKNIQYFGAGTRLSVL.

CDR3 coding DNA: TGCGCCAGCAGCCAAGAGTTCGGCAGGGGAAAAGAGACCCAGTACTTC. It is translated as CASSQEFGRGKETQYF. This rearrangement joins TRBV4-1 to TRBJ2-5; TRBD1 is a possible D gene (6 bases). Trimming pared 0 bases from V and 3 bases from J, leaving 14 bases between. This CDR3 has 16 residues. Germline values: CDR1 MGHRA, CDR2 YSYEKL.

The CDR3 loop is CASSESSGVGNEQFF. In nucleotides, the CDR3 is TGTGCCAGCAGTGAATCTAGCGGGGTGGGTAATGAGCAGTTCTTC. The V and J genes are TRBV2 and TRBJ2-1; 9 nucleotides match TRBD2. The CDR3 totals 15 residues. Germline V CDR1 and CDR2: SNHLY, FYNNEI. V shed 2 bases and J 7 bases; nucleotides not matched to a gene: 6.

The CDR3 region is CASSLSSLQGASTNSPLHF. The CDR3 region has the DNA TGTGCCAGCAGTTTATCGAGTTTGCAGGGGGCGAGCACTAATTCACCCCTCCACTTT. The gene calls are TRBV27 and TRBJ1-6; TRBD1 matches 8 bases. The CDR3 sequence is 19 residues long. With 0 bases clipped from V and 6 bases from J, the junction kept 13 bases outside the gene matches. CDR1 is MNHEY, CDR2 SMNVEV, per germline (reference sequence).

CDR3 bases: TGTGCCAGTCTAGGGACAGGGGAAGAGACCCAGTACTTC. This translates into CASLGTGEETQYF. V is TRBV19 and J is TRBJ2-5, with 10 bases matching TRBD1. The V gene end was trimmed by 8 bases and the J gene end by 3 bases; junction bases not matched to a gene: 3. Germline CDR1 reads LNHDA; CDR2 reads SQIVND (reference sequence). CDR3 size: 13 residues. Together with reference TRBV19 and TRBJ2-5, the CDR3 gives the full variable domain: DGGITQSPKYLFRKEGQNVTLSCEQNLNHDAMYWYRQDPGQGLRLIYYSQIVNDFQKGDIAEGYSVSREKKESFPLTVTSAQKNPTAFYLCASLGTGEETQYFGPGTRLLVL.

The V call is TRBV18, the J call TRBJ1-1, with unresolved D. Germline CDR1 and CDR2: KGHSH and LQKENI. Trimming cost V 2 bases and J 2 bases, with 12 bases left between them. The CDR3 spans 15 residues. As DNA, the CDR3 is TGTGCCAGCTCACCAACGCCAGGTCTTAACACTGAAGCTTTCTTT. Amino acid sequence: CASSPTPGLNTEAFF.

This clone was observed once. This sequence joins TRBV5-6 and TRBJ1-1, with D tentatively TRBD1 (6 bases). Per germline, CDR1 SGHDT and CDR2 YYEEEE. Trimming removed 4 bases at V and 6 bases at J, with 19 bases between. CDR3 size: 15 residues. CDR3 protein: CASSGGTGRAAEAFF. CDR3 in DNA: TGTGCCAGCAGCGGAGGTACAGGGAGAGCCGCTGAAGCTTTCTTT.